This T cell receptor beta chain was sequenced in a study of Ad26.COV2.S vaccination and SARS-CoV-2 variants. Looking at the study overall: In the COV1001 trial, the donor was in the Ad26.COV2.S arm. Once or twice, 56 days apart, Ad26.COV2.S was delivered intramuscularly.

Trimming removed 5 bases from V and 8 bases from J; junction bases left unmatched: 18. CDR3 size: 18 residues. The V gene's germline CDR1 is MGHRA and CDR2 YSYEKL. Described treatment: 15 to 20 received Ad26.COV2.S at low or high dose, single or two shots; several received placebo; per-sample allocation not given. The samples were gathered on day 63 after the first injection of vaccine or placebo. Cohort 1b enrolled adults aged 18-55 years in Boston. An Ad26 vector expressing Wuhan-strain SARS-CoV-2 spike served as the vaccine. The method was immunoSEQ multiplex PCR; TCRdb's version includes in-frame clones alone and lacks a portion of them. The table lists 350,000 to 450,000 clones, around 92% of them singletons.

J is TRBJ2-1 and V is TRBV4-1; 10 nucleotides agree with TRBD2. The material sequenced was peripheral blood, taken in a trial of Ad26.COV2.S vaccine versus placebo. This clonotype originated in a person between 18 and 60 years old who received the Ad26.COV2.S COVID-19 vaccine or a placebo. In DNA form, the CDR3 reads TGCGCCAGCAGCGTCCGGACTAGCGGCGCCGCTTATGGTGATGAGCAGTTCTTC. Protein product: CASSVRTSGAAYGDEQFF.